This is a list of T cell receptor beta chains from one sample in a study of blood T cell repertoires in COVID-19. Repertoires were generated with immunoSEQ multiplex PCR, while TCRdb's copy carries only in-frame clones and drops some. The sample consists of roughly 330,000 clones, around 87% of them appearing once. Specimen: PBMCs or T cells enriched from blood (not recorded which). These receptors were taken from a woman aged 30 to 39 who had recovered from COVID-19. Each CDR3 is given with its conserved first and last residue. Each record gives: D gene, V gene, J gene, CDR3 protein. The D gene is left open where the match is weak.

d_gene: TRBD1; v_gene: TRBV27; j_gene: TRBJ1-2; CDR3aa: CASSLGGQGARLYGYTF
d_gene: .; v_gene: TRBV6-5; j_gene: TRBJ2-3; CDR3aa: CASSSPTSGRTDTQYF
d_gene: .; v_gene: TRBV3-1/TRBV3-2; j_gene: TRBJ1-1; CDR3aa: CASSQDGALNTEAFF
d_gene: TRBD2; v_gene: TRBV6-6; j_gene: TRBJ2-3; CDR3aa: CASIRVIRGGDSTDTQYF
d_gene: TRBD1; v_gene: TRBV28; j_gene: TRBJ1-5; CDR3aa: CASSSPSGTEFNQPQHF
d_gene: .; v_gene: TRBV6-4; j_gene: TRBJ2-2; CDR3aa: CASSPGNTGELFF
d_gene: .; v_gene: TRBV7-8; j_gene: TRBJ2-3; CDR3aa: CASSLYSSSTDTQYF
d_gene: TRBD2; v_gene: TRBV4-3; j_gene: TRBJ2-3; CDR3aa: CASSQLADTSTDTQYF
d_gene: .; v_gene: TRBV9; j_gene: TRBJ2-7; CDR3aa: CASSPGAANQYEQYF
d_gene: .; v_gene: TRBV5-4; j_gene: TRBJ2-2; CDR3aa: CAPTDTNTGELFF
d_gene: TRBD1; v_gene: TRBV7-8; j_gene: TRBJ1-2; CDR3aa: CASSLVGQGNWGYGYTF
d_gene: .; v_gene: TRBV7-6; j_gene: TRBJ1-1; CDR3aa: CASSRVRQDTEAFF
d_gene: .; v_gene: TRBV5-5; j_gene: TRBJ2-7; CDR3aa: CASTTSSYEQYF
d_gene: .; v_gene: TRBV6-5; j_gene: TRBJ1-6; CDR3aa: CASSYGPSPLHF
d_gene: TRBD1; v_gene: TRBV2; j_gene: TRBJ1-1; CDR3aa: CASSVRTGDGDAFF
d_gene: .; v_gene: TRBV7-6; j_gene: TRBJ2-7; CDR3aa: CASSVQGLGYEQYF
d_gene: .; v_gene: TRBV5-1; j_gene: TRBJ1-6; CDR3aa: CASSFDGTGGSPLHF
d_gene: TRBD1; v_gene: TRBV5-4; j_gene: TRBJ1-6; CDR3aa: CASSDPTGVSPLHF
d_gene: TRBD2; v_gene: TRBV20-1; j_gene: TRBJ2-1; CDR3aa: CSASAGGPGNEQFF
d_gene: TRBD1; v_gene: TRBV7-8; j_gene: TRBJ1-4; CDR3aa: CASSRTGFNEKLFF
d_gene: TRBD1; v_gene: TRBV20-1; j_gene: TRBJ2-5; CDR3aa: CSVTGRETQYF
d_gene: TRBD1; v_gene: TRBV29-1; j_gene: TRBJ2-1; CDR3aa: CSVRDFGTEENEQFF
d_gene: .; v_gene: TRBV5-1; j_gene: TRBJ1-6; CDR3aa: CASSLEGSLNNSPLHF
d_gene: .; v_gene: TRBV4-1; j_gene: TRBJ1-1; CDR3aa: CASSQDSGVGNTEAFF
d_gene: TRBD1; v_gene: TRBV6-2/TRBV6-3; j_gene: TRBJ2-2; CDR3aa: CASSYSDRAGELFF
d_gene: .; v_gene: TRBV5-1; j_gene: TRBJ1-5; CDR3aa: CASSLSGGAGQPQHF
d_gene: .; v_gene: TRBV7-3; j_gene: TRBJ1-3; CDR3aa: CASSLTGQGGSVGNTIYF
d_gene: TRBD1; v_gene: TRBV5-4; j_gene: TRBJ1-2; CDR3aa: CASSFNRDRAYGYTF
d_gene: .; v_gene: TRBV6-2/TRBV6-3; j_gene: TRBJ2-7; CDR3aa: CASSYLRGSNGQYF
d_gene: .; v_gene: TRBV18; j_gene: TRBJ1-1; CDR3aa: CASSPAGEGTEAFF
d_gene: .; v_gene: TRBV7-9; j_gene: TRBJ2-1; CDR3aa: CASSLVSGYNEQFF
d_gene: .; v_gene: TRBV28; j_gene: TRBJ1-1; CDR3aa: CASSTPTQGNTEAFF
d_gene: TRBD1; v_gene: TRBV2; j_gene: TRBJ2-1; CDR3aa: CASSRQGAYNEQFF
d_gene: TRBD1; v_gene: TRBV7-2; j_gene: TRBJ1-1; CDR3aa: CASSLDRGTEAFF
d_gene: TRBD2; v_gene: TRBV5-1; j_gene: TRBJ2-5; CDR3aa: CASSWAGGAETQYF
d_gene: .; v_gene: TRBV19; j_gene: TRBJ2-7; CDR3aa: CASSIRGFPYEQYF
d_gene: .; v_gene: TRBV15; j_gene: TRBJ2-5; CDR3aa: CATSVRTHSVETQYF
d_gene: TRBD2; v_gene: TRBV7-2; j_gene: TRBJ2-1; CDR3aa: CASSLWTSGGIEQFF
d_gene: .; v_gene: TRBV4-1; j_gene: TRBJ2-7; CDR3aa: CASSQEGVTRGWEQYF
d_gene: TRBD1; v_gene: TRBV6-2/TRBV6-3; j_gene: TRBJ2-2; CDR3aa: CASSYRDSRTGELFF
d_gene: .; v_gene: TRBV28; j_gene: TRBJ2-1; CDR3aa: CASSSGTAGEFF
d_gene: .; v_gene: TRBV2; j_gene: TRBJ2-5; CDR3aa: CASSEYGRVETQYF
d_gene: .; v_gene: TRBV29-1; j_gene: TRBJ1-2; CDR3aa: CSVPRGGDLFNYGYTF
d_gene: .; v_gene: TRBV19; j_gene: TRBJ2-2; CDR3aa: CASSVGLRTGELFF
d_gene: .; v_gene: TRBV12-3/TRBV12-4; j_gene: TRBJ1-3; CDR3aa: CASRLGNTIYF
d_gene: TRBD1; v_gene: TRBV4-2; j_gene: TRBJ1-5; CDR3aa: CASSQDIGRGYQPQHF